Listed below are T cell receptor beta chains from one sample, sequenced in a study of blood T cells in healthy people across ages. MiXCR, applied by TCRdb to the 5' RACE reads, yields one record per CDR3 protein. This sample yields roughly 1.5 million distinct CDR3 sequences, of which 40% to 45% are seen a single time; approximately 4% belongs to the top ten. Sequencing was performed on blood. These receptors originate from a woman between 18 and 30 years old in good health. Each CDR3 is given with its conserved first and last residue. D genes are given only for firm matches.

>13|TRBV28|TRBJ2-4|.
CASRPQAGNEQYF
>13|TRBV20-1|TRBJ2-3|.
CSARNRERDTQYF
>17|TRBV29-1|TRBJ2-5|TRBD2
CSVDGLAGGSVGNEQYF
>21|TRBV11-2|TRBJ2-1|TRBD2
CASSPMMGGLAGVKFYNEQFF
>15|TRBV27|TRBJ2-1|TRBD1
CASSRGGYGSSEQFF
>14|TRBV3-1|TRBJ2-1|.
CASSQEVSVGEQFF
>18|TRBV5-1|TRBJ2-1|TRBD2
CASSLGGLAVSIYNEQFF
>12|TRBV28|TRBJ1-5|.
CASKWGNQPQHF
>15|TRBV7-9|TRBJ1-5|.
CASSPPTGSNQPQHF
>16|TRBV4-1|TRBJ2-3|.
CASSQDLTYRTDTQYF
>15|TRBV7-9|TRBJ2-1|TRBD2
CASSPLAGEDNEQFF